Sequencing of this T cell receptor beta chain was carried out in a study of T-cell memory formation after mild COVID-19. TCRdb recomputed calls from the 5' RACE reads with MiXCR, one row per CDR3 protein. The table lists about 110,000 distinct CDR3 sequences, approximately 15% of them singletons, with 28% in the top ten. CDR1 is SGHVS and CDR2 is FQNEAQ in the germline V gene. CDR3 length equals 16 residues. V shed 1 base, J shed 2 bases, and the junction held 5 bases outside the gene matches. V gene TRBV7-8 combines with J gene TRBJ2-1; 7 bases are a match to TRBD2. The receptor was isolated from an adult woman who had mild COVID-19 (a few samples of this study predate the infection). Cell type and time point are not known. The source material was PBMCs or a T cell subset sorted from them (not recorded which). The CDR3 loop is CASSLVAGVPYNEQFF. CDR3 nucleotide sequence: TGTGCCAGCAGCTTAGTTGCGGGAGTTCCCTACAATGAGCAGTTCTTC.